This record covers a single TCR beta chain. This sample was included in a study of blood T cell repertoires in COVID-19. Ages ranged from roughly 18 to 95 years, with residence in about two dozen US areas. The CDR3 runs 16 residues. V was cut by 3 bases and J by 0 bases, with 15 bases left in between. The germline V gene has CDR1 MDHEN and CDR2 SYDVKM. TCRdb's table, derived via immunoSEQ multiplex PCR, lists solely in-frame clones and lacks some. The table lists about 200,000 clones, 86% of them singletons. V is TRBV28 and J is TRBJ2-7; a weak D match, TRBD2 (6 bases). The origin of this receptor is a middle-aged woman with acute COVID-19. The sample taken for sequencing was PBMCs or T cells enriched from blood (not recorded which). CDR3 protein: CASSFPLAESSYEQYF. CDR3 nucleotide sequence: TGTGCCAGCAGTTTTCCATTAGCGGAAAGCTCCTACGAGCAGTACTTC.